This TCR beta chain was recovered during a study of siplizumab effects on memory and regulatory T cells. Trimming left V 3 bases short and J 5 bases short, with 16 bases between. In germline, CDR1 is LGHNA, CDR2 YSLEER. CDR3 length: 15 amino acids. TCRdb keeps only in-frame clones here, not all; method: immunoSEQ multiplex PCR. The repertoire holds roughly 75,000 clones, with 93% as singletons. The study's findings and limits: Mappable alloreactive CD4+ clones were on average around 69% Treg-derived with siplizumab, around 25% in controls. Naive T cells were seen as more diverse than memory cells and as major alloresponse contributors.

A note on this clone: Its antigen remains unknown.

The chain couples TRBV4-3 to TRBJ1-1; D might be TRBD1 (5 bases). This TCR was recovered from a human donor in good health. Sequenced material: CD8+ T cells sorted from blood. CDR3 sequence (DNA): TGCGCCAGCAGCCATTTCCTTGACAGTGGTACTGAAGCTTTCTTT. This codes for CASSHFLDSGTEAFF.